These 27 T cell receptor beta chains were all obtained from the same sample, sequenced in a study of shared clonotypes between healthy human individuals. Sequenced by immunoSEQ multiplex PCR; TCRdb stores in-frame clones only, minus some. The sample lists 2 million to 2.5 million clones; under 97% were seen once. Sequencing was performed on naive CD4+ T cells sorted from blood. Regarding subset: CD45RA+ positively selected. Source of these receptors: a man aged 18 to 35 in good health.

For this clone: This sample includes further DNA sequences coding for the same CDR3. The CDR3 sequence is CASSLGQVTYEQYF. For the CDR3, the DNA is TGTGCCAGCAGCCTAGGACAGGTAACTTACGAGCAGTACTTC. This chain uses TRBV6-6 with TRBJ2-7; 7 nucleotides agree with TRBD1. CDR3 length equals 14 residues. Trimming at V came to 6 bases and at J to 4 bases, leaving 9 bases not matched to a gene. The V gene's germline CDR1 is MNHNY and CDR2 SVGAGI (reference sequence).

The chain is built from TRBV5-6 and TRBJ1-4; D gene ambiguous. Trimming pared 1 base from V and 4 bases from J, leaving 5 bases between. The CDR3 runs to 13 residues. Germline V lookup: CDR1 SGHDT, CDR2 YYEEEE. The CDR3 DNA is TGTGCCAGCAGCTTGTGGGATAATGAAAAACTGTTTTTT. Its protein product is CASSLWDNEKLFF.

The V and J genes are TRBV5-1 and TRBJ1-3, with D unclear. Trimming removed 0 bases at V and 4 bases at J, with 17 bases between. CDR3 size: 17 residues. Per germline, CDR1 SGHRS and CDR2 YFSETQ. The CDR3 sequence: CASSLESTGKVGNTIYF. The CDR3 nucleotides are TGCGCCAGCAGCTTGGAATCAACGGGGAAGGTGGGAAACACCATATATTTT.

Here the CDR3 reads CAITDGNTEAFF. CDR3 in DNA: TGTGCCATCACGGACGGGAACACTGAAGCTTTCTTT. V and J are TRBV10-3 and TRBJ1-1; D is undetermined. CDR1 is ENHRY and CDR2 is SYGVKD in the germline V gene. The length of the CDR3 is 12 residues. V was clipped by 7 bases and J by 1 base, with 7 bases between them.

This chain joins TRBV30 and TRBJ2-1; 7 bases match TRBD2. The CDR3 is 14 amino acids. Germline CDR1 reads GTSNPN; CDR2 reads SVGIG (reference sequence). With V trimmed by 3 bases and J by 4 bases, 6 bases remained unmatched. The CDR3 DNA follows: TGTGCCTGGAGGCAAGCGGGATCATACAATGAGCAGTTCTTC. Amino acids: CAWRQAGSYNEQFF.

The chain couples TRBV19 to TRBJ1-1; tentatively, D is TRBD1 (6 bases). V lost 6 bases and J 0 bases, leaving 17 bases between the germline ends. Germline V gene sequence: CDR1 LNHDA, CDR2 SQIVND (reference sequence). This CDR3 contains 16 residues. CDR3 DNA sequence: TGTGCCAGTAGCGCTCCTTGGGGGCGGATGAACACTGAAGCTTTCTTT. Translation: CASSAPWGRMNTEAFF.

The chain joins TRBV9 to TRBJ1-2, with 7 bases that match TRBD1. Germline V gives CDR1 SGDLS, CDR2 YYNGEE. The CDR3 totals 14 residues. Trimming cost V 3 bases and J 8 bases; bases outside gene matches: 10. For the CDR3, the DNA is TGTGCCAGCAGCGGTTGGGGACAGAAGGAAGGCTACACCTTC. The encoded protein is CASSGWGQKEGYTF.

The chain combines TRBV18 with TRBJ2-1; 9 bases agree with TRBD1. Germline CDR1 and CDR2: KGHSH and LQKENI. The junction had 8 bases not matched to a gene; V was cut back by 4 bases and J by 7 bases. The CDR3 runs 15 residues. This CDR3 is CASSRGQGNVNEQFF. The CDR3 DNA reads TGTGCCAGCTCACGGGGACAGGGAAATGTAAATGAGCAGTTCTTC.

The table lists this clone with a few counts. The rearrangement uses TRBV10-1 and TRBJ2-2; 7 bases line up with TRBD1. CDR3 length: 13 residues. Germline loops: CDR1 WNHNN, CDR2 SYGVQD (reference sequence). V trimming: 5 bases; J trimming: 4 bases; junction bases outside the gene matches: 1. In DNA, the CDR3 is TGCGCCAGCAGTCACAGGGGCACCGGGGAGCTGTTTTTT. Protein sequence: CASSHRGTGELFF.

This sequence joins TRBV5-1 and TRBJ1-6; D ambiguous. This CDR3 comprises 16 residues. Between the trimmed V and J ends, which lost 4 bases and 6 bases, there was a span of 17 bases. Germline-derived CDR1 and CDR2 are SGHRS and YFSETQ. This chain's CDR3 is CASSIQLKTGNSPLHF. Here the CDR3 DNA reads TGCGCCAGCAGCATTCAGTTGAAGACCGGTAATTCACCCCTCCACTTT.

The J gene is TRBJ2-7, the V gene TRBV7-2; 9 positions agree with TRBD1. V lost 5 bases and J lost 3; bases outside the gene matches: 5. The CDR3 length is 14 residues. In germline, CDR1 is SGHTA, CDR2 FQGNSA. The CDR3 protein is CASSPDRGYYEQYF. Here the CDR3 DNA reads TGTGCCAGCAGCCCTGACAGGGGGTACTACGAGCAGTACTTC.

V usage is TRBV7-3 and J usage is TRBJ2-3, with 8 bases lining up with TRBD1. Losses at the gene ends were 5 bases for V and 3 bases for J; bases not matched to a gene: 4. The CDR3 spans 14 residues. Germline-derived CDR1 and CDR2 are SGHTA and FQGTGA. The CDR3 loop is CASSRTGTTDTQYF. The CDR3 nucleotides read TGTGCCAGCAGCAGGACAGGGACAACAGATACGCAGTATTTT.

V and J are TRBV6-6 and TRBJ1-1, with 7 bases lining up with TRBD1. The CDR3 consists of 13 residues. Unmatched junction bases numbered 7, after V lost 6 bases and J lost 6 bases. Germline V gene data show CDR1 as MNHNY and CDR2 as SVGAGI (reference sequence). The CDR3 is CASRDPTGSEAFF. The CDR3 bases are TGTGCCAGCAGAGACCCGACAGGGTCTGAAGCTTTCTTT.

This clone was seen once. This rearrangement joins TRBV10-3 to TRBJ2-3; TRBD1 matches at 8 bases. The germline V gene has CDR1 ENHRY and CDR2 SYGVKD. CDR3 length: 14 residues. V was pared by 7 bases and J by 1 base, with 4 bases of the junction left unmatched. The CDR3 here is CAINDRGGTDTQYF. The CDR3 DNA follows: TGTGCCATCAACGACAGGGGAGGCACAGATACGCAGTATTTT.

The chain links TRBV6-5 to TRBJ2-7; 10 nucleotides line up with TRBD2. J lost 6 bases, V lost 5 bases, and 10 bases had no gene match. This CDR3 has 15 residues. CDR1 and CDR2 (germline): MNHEY, SVGAGI. In nucleotides, the CDR3 is TGTGCCAGCAGTCAACCCGGGACTAGCGTCGGCGAGCAGTACTTC. This translates into CASSQPGTSVGEQYF.

CDR3 sequence reads: CAWRGESTGELFF. The CDR3 nucleotides read TGTGCCTGGAGAGGTGAGAGCACCGGGGAGCTGTTTTTT. V is TRBV30 and J is TRBJ2-2, with D uncertain. Germline lookup yields CDR1 GTSNPN and CDR2 SVGIG (reference sequence). This CDR3 contains 13 residues. V was shortened by 3 bases and J by 4 bases, with 9 bases between the two germline ends.

V and J are TRBV6-5 and TRBJ1-6; 8 bases map to TRBD1. With 5 bases clipped from V and 6 bases from J, the junction kept 3 bases outside the gene matches. The CDR3 is 14 residues long. CDR1 is MNHEY, CDR2 SVGAGI, per germline. CDR3 nucleotides: TGTGCCAGCAGTCAGGGGGCAAGTAATTCACCCCTCCACTTT. The encoded protein is CASSQGASNSPLHF.

V gene TRBV5-1 combines with J gene TRBJ2-2; D is ambiguous. V lost 0 bases and J 5 bases, leaving 11 bases between the germline ends. CDR1 is SGHRS and CDR2 is YFSETQ in the germline V gene. CDR3 length: 15 residues. The CDR3 spells CASSLAESRTGELFF. CDR3 coding DNA: TGCGCCAGCAGCTTGGCCGAAAGTAGAACCGGGGAGCTGTTTTTT.

The chain is built from TRBV5-1 and TRBJ2-3; unclear D gene. The germline V gene encodes CDR1 SGHRS and CDR2 YFSETQ. Trimming cost V 3 bases and J 0 bases, with 5 bases left between them. CDR3 length: 13 residues. The CDR3 protein is CASSSQSTDTQYF. In DNA form, the CDR3 reads TGCGCCAGCAGCTCCCAAAGCACAGATACGCAGTATTTT. Using reference TRBV5-1 and TRBJ2-3 for the parts outside the CDR3, the full variable domain is KAGVTQTPRYLIKTRGQQVTLSCSPISGHRSVSWYQQTPGQGLQFLFEYFSETQRNKGNFPGRFSGRQFSNSRSEMNVSTLELGDSALYLCASSSQSTDTQYFGPGTRLTVL.

V and J are TRBV9 and TRBJ1-1, with D uncertain. Trimming pared 7 bases from V and 0 bases from J, leaving 10 bases between. From germline, CDR1 is SGDLS and CDR2 YYNGEE. The CDR3 has 13 residues. The CDR3 bases are TGTGCCAGCTCTGAATTTCTGAACACTGAAGCTTTCTTT. Protein: CASSEFLNTEAFF.

The rearrangement links TRBV13 to TRBJ2-7; 10 nucleotides agree with TRBD1. Germline values: CDR1 PRHDT, CDR2 FYEKMQ (reference sequence). The CDR3 totals 13 residues. V dropped 5 bases and J dropped 5; count of bases not matched to a gene: 3. The chain's CDR3 is CASSRDRGHEQYF. CDR3 bases: TGTGCCAGCAGCAGGGACAGGGGCCACGAGCAGTACTTC. The full variable domain, with the rest looked up from reference TRBV13 and TRBJ2-7, is AAGVIQSPRHLIKEKRETATLKCYPIPRHDTVYWYQQGPGQDPQFLISFYEKMQSDKGSIPDRFSAQQFSDYHSELNMSSLELGDSALYFCASSRDRGHEQYFGPGTRLTVT.

The rearrangement uses TRBV19 and TRBJ2-7; the D is unclear. This CDR3 has 13 residues. The V end lost 4 bases, the J end lost 3 bases, and 10 bases lay between the germline ends. Germline CDR1 and CDR2: LNHDA and SQIVND (reference sequence). CDR3 sequence (DNA): TGTGCCAGTAGTACCCGGGTCTACTACGAGCAGTACTTC. Protein product: CASSTRVYYEQYF.

V gene TRBV30 combines with J gene TRBJ2-2, with 8 bases aligning to TRBD1. The V gene end was trimmed by 2 bases and the J gene end by 1 base; junction bases not matched to a gene: 6. CDR3 size: 16 residues. CDR1 GTSNPN and CDR2 SVGIG come from the germline V gene (reference sequence). CDR3 protein: CAWSTPGTGNTGELFF. CDR3 DNA: TGTGCCTGGAGTACTCCCGGGACAGGGAACACCGGGGAGCTGTTTTTT. Based on the CDR3 plus reference TRBV30 and TRBJ2-2, the full variable domain is SQTIHQWPATLVQPVGSPLSLECTVEGTSNPNLYWYRQAAGRGLQLLFYSVGIGQISSEVPQNLSASRPQDRQFILSSKKLLLSDSGFYLCAWSTPGTGNTGELFFGEGSRLTVL.

The genes are TRBV6-5 and TRBJ1-2; D perhaps matches TRBD1 (5 bases). V was clipped by 5 bases and J by 4 bases, with 11 bases between them. The CDR3 is 13 amino acids. Germline CDR1 MNHEY, CDR2 SVGAGI. As DNA, the CDR3 is TGTGCCAGCAGTACCAGGGAGTCCTATGGCTACACCTTC. This translates into CASSTRESYGYTF.

Comment on this clone: Within the sample, other DNA sequences also encode this same CDR3. This chain uses TRBV5-1 with TRBJ2-2; D is unresolved. V was clipped by 0 bases and J by 2 bases, with 8 bases between them. CDR1 is SGHRS and CDR2 is YFSETQ in the germline V gene. The CDR3 is made up of 15 amino acids. In DNA form, the CDR3 reads TGCGCCAGCAGCTTGGTCGGATTAAACACCGGGGAGCTGTTTTTT. Its translation: CASSLVGLNTGELFF.

The CDR3 sequence is CASKLGGLTEAFF. In DNA, the CDR3 is TGTGCCAGCAAACTGGGAGGGCTGACTGAAGCTTTCTTT. V is TRBV6-1 and J is TRBJ1-1; D ambiguous. Germline V gives CDR1 MNHNS, CDR2 SASEGT. The CDR3 has 13 amino acids. The V and J ends lost 7 bases and 5 bases respectively, with 14 bases between them.

This chain joins TRBV2 and TRBJ2-2; possible D gene TRBD1, 5 bases. CDR3 size: 15 residues. Trimming shortened V by 6 bases and J by 7 bases, and 18 bases separated the two germline ends. Germline assignment: CDR1 SNHLY and CDR2 FYNNEI. DNA for the CDR3: TGTGCCAGCAGCGACTTGGGGCCCCGTCTCGGGGAGCTGTTTTTT. It yields the protein CASSDLGPRLGELFF. Drawing the rest from reference TRBV2 and TRBJ2-2, the complete variable domain is EPEVTQTPSHQVTQMGQEVILRCVPISNHLYFYWYRQILGQKVEFLVSFYNNEISEKSEIFDDQFSVERPDGSNFTLKIRSTKLEDSAMYFCASSDLGPRLGELFFGEGSRLTVL.